This T cell receptor (beta chain) stems from a study of post-analysis software for immune sequencing data. Turning to the study itself: Clinical courses comprised relapsing-remitting, secondary progressive and progressive-relapsing multiple sclerosis. Overall study findings and caveats: Patients used roughly five TRBV segments, including TRBV5-6, TRBV5-1 and TRBV20-1, more often than controls. Significantly lower normalized Chao1 diversity was seen in multiple sclerosis patients than in controls.

This clonotype showed up just a few times. Its specificity is unknown. Prepared TCR beta cDNA libraries contained unique molecular identifiers. TCRdb re-called the PCR reads with MiXCR, one entry per CDR3 protein. Among about 620,000 distinct CDR3 sequences, 44% were seen once, and the ten largest hold over 1.5%. Trimming cost V 2 bases and J 8 bases, with 9 bases left between them. The CDR3 covers 12 residues. The chain combines TRBV12-3 or TRBV12-4 with TRBJ1-2, with D hard to call. The receptor's source is a girl under 18 with multiple sclerosis. Sequences were obtained from blood. CDR3 nucleotides: TGTGCCAGCAGTTTAAACAGAGGAGGCTACACCTTC. This codes for CASSLNRGGYTF.